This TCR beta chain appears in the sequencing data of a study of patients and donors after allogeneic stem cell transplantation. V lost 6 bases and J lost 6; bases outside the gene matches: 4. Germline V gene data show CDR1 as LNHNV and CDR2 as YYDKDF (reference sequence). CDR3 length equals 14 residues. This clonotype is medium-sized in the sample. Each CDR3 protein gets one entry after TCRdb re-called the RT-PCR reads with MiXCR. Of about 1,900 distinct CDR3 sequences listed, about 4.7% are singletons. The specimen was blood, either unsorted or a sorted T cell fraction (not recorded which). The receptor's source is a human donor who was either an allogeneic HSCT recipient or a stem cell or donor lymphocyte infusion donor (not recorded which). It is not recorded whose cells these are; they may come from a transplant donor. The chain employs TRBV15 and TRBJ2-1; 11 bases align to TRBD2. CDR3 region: CATRGTSGTNEQFF. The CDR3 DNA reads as TGTGCCACCAGAGGGACTAGCGGCACCAATGAGCAGTTCTTC.